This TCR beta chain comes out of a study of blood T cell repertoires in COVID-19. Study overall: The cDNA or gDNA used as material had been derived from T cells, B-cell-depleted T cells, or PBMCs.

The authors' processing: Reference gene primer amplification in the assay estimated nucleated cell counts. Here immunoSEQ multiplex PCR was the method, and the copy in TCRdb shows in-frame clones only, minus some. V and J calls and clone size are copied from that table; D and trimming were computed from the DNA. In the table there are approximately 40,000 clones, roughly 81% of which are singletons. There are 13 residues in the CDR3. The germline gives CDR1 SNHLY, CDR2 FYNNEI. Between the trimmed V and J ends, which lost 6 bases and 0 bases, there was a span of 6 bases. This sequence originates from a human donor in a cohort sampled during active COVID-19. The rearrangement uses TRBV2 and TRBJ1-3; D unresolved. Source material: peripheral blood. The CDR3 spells CASRANSGNTIYF. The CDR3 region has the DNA TGTGCCAGCAGAGCTAACTCTGGAAACACCATATATTTT.